Following are 26 T cell receptor beta chains from one sample sequenced in a study of blood T cell repertoires in COVID-19. Measured with immunoSEQ multiplex PCR; TCRdb has only the in-frame clones, and not every one. The sample lists hundreds of thousands of clones; 87% were seen once. The sample taken for sequencing was PBMCs or T cells enriched from blood (not recorded which). Receptors originate from a man aged 35-49 years in a cohort exposed to, infected with or recovered from COVID-19 (not recorded which).

V and J are TRBV6-5 and TRBJ2-1, with TRBD2 identical over 12 bases. The CDR3 spans 16 residues. CDR1 is MNHEY, CDR2 SVGAGI, per germline. The J segment lost 4 bases and the V segment lost 0 bases, leaving 1 base of the junction unmatched. CDR3 DNA: TGTGCCAGCAGTTACTCGGGGACTAGCGGGTACAATGAGCAGTTCTTC. It codes for CASSYSGTSGYNEQFF.

V is TRBV18 and J is TRBJ1-1, with D perhaps TRBD1 (5 bases). In germline, CDR1 is KGHSH, CDR2 LQKENI. The CDR3 sequence is 13 residues long. V was clipped by 6 bases and J by 6 bases, with 14 bases between them. This CDR3 is CASSSGGLAEAFF. CDR3 nucleotides: TGTGCCAGCTCCTCGGGGGGACTTGCTGAAGCTTTCTTT.

This sequence joins TRBV11-2 and TRBJ2-2, with D maybe TRBD2 (5 bases). The germline V gene encodes CDR1 SGHAT and CDR2 FQNNGV. CDR3 size: 16 residues. With 1 base removed from V and 2 bases from J, the gap between germline ends came to 11 bases. The CDR3 nucleotides are TGTGCCAGCAGCTTAGGGAGGACGGGAAACACCGGGGAGCTGTTTTTT. It translates to CASSLGRTGNTGELFF.

The genes are TRBV3-1 (or the pseudogene TRBV3-2) and TRBJ1-1; D is ambiguous. Germline assignment: CDR1 LGHDT and CDR2 YNNKEL (reference sequence). The CDR3 spans 13 residues. Trimming left V 1 base short and J 11 bases short, with 14 bases between. The CDR3 coding sequence is TGTGCCAGCAGCCAAGGGGAGAGAGGAAGGGCTTTCTTT. This translates into CASSQGERGRAFF.

This clone was seen only once. J is TRBJ2-3 and V is TRBV6-5, with TRBD2 matching 9 bases. The length of the CDR3 is 15 residues. CDR1 is MNHEY and CDR2 is SVGAGI in the germline V gene. J lost 2 bases, V lost 2 bases, and 2 bases had no gene match. CDR3 protein: CASSYLAGNTDTQYF. CDR3 in DNA: TGTGCCAGCAGTTACCTAGCGGGAAACACAGATACGCAGTATTTT.

This clone was recorded once. The CDR3 nucleotides are TGTGCCAGTAGTGGGCCCCCCGGGGTTCGCACCGGGGAGCTGTTTTTT. Amino acids: CASSGPPGVRTGELFF. V and J are TRBV19 and TRBJ2-2, with D tentatively TRBD2 (5 bases). Germline CDR1 LNHDA, CDR2 SQIVND (reference sequence). V lost 5 bases to trimming and J lost 4 bases, with 17 bases between them. This CDR3 is built from 16 residues.

This chain connects TRBV5-1 to TRBJ2-1; 7 bases match TRBD2. The J segment lost 6 bases and the V segment lost 4 bases, leaving 10 bases of the junction unmatched. The CDR3 is 15 amino acids. Per the germline V gene, CDR1 is SGHRS and CDR2 is YFSETQ. The CDR3 DNA is TGCGCCAGCAGCAATACTAGAGCGGGGACCAATGAGCAGTTCTTC. Translation gives CASSNTRAGTNEQFF.

This clone was found once. The chain recombines TRBV18 with TRBJ2-1; TRBD2 agrees at 9 bases. V lost 4 bases and J lost 0; bases outside the gene matches: 4. Germline CDR1 and CDR2: KGHSH and LQKENI. The CDR3 loop spans 16 amino acids. The chain's CDR3 is CASSLGLASSYNEQFF. The CDR3 DNA reads TGTGCCAGCTCACTTGGACTAGCGAGCTCCTACAATGAGCAGTTCTTC.

The chain combines TRBV5-1 with TRBJ1-2; 9 bases agree with TRBD1. The V segment lost 4 bases and the J segment 5 bases; nucleotides outside the gene matches: 12. The CDR3 spans 16 residues. The germline CDR1 and CDR2 sequences are SGHRS and YFSETQ. The CDR3 region is CASSPGTGWRGYGYTF. CDR3 nucleotide sequence: TGCGCCAGCAGCCCGGGGACAGGGTGGAGGGGATATGGCTACACCTTC.

This clone was recorded a few times. CDR3: CASTQGGRSYGYTF. The CDR3 bases are TGTGCCAGCACTCAAGGGGGCAGGTCCTATGGCTACACCTTC. The V gene is TRBV6-5, the J gene TRBJ1-2; 7 nucleotides agree with TRBD1. This CDR3 region has 14 residues. V trimming: 7 bases; J trimming: 4 bases; junction bases outside the gene matches: 9. CDR1 MNHEY and CDR2 SVGAGI come from the germline V gene.

V is TRBV18 and J is TRBJ2-1; 7 bases align to TRBD2. V lost 5 bases and J lost 5; bases outside the gene matches: 6. The CDR3 extends over 14 amino acids. The germline V gene encodes CDR1 KGHSH and CDR2 LQKENI. The CDR3 nucleotides are TGTGCCAGCTCATCAGGACTAGACCACAATGAGCAGTTCTTC. This codes for CASSSGLDHNEQFF.

The chain uses TRBV19 and TRBJ2-3; TRBD2 agrees at 15 bases. Germline V lookup: CDR1 LNHDA, CDR2 SQIVND (reference sequence). The CDR3 consists of 18 residues. V was pared by 7 bases and J by 3 bases, with 11 bases of the junction left unmatched. Here the CDR3 DNA reads TGTGCCAGTAAAATGTCAGGGACTAGCGGGAGGAAGACAGATACGCAGTATTTT. Translating gives CASKMSGTSGRKTDTQYF.

V is TRBV30 and J is TRBJ2-5, with 7 bases identical to TRBD1. The CDR3 contains 12 residues. Germline CDR1 GTSNPN, CDR2 SVGIG (reference sequence). V lost 5 bases, J lost 2 bases, and 2 bases stayed unmatched. The CDR3 here is CAWGTEQETQYF. The CDR3 nucleotides read TGTGCCTGGGGGACAGAGCAAGAGACCCAGTACTTC.

The chain employs TRBV27 and TRBJ1-4, with 8 bases identical to TRBD1. The CDR3 covers 13 residues. In germline, CDR1 is MNHEY, CDR2 SMNVEV (reference sequence). The V gene end was trimmed by 6 bases and the J gene end by 7 bases; junction bases not matched to a gene: 4. The CDR3 bases are TGTGCCAGCAGCGACAGGGGAGGTGAAAAACTGTTTTTT. It is translated as CASSDRGGEKLFF.

This rearrangement joins TRBV28 to TRBJ1-3, with 10 bases matching TRBD1. The CDR3 is 16 residues long. CDR1 is MDHEN, CDR2 SYDVKM, per germline. The V and J ends lost 5 bases and 4 bases, in that order; junction bases with no gene match: 8. The chain's CDR3 is CASSRQGAPWGNTIYF. The CDR3 DNA follows: TGTGCCAGCAGTCGACAGGGGGCCCCCTGGGGAAACACCATATATTTT.

The genes are TRBV10-3 and TRBJ2-7, with 9 nucleotides matching TRBD2. The CDR3 runs to 17 residues. V was pared by 0 bases and J by 2 bases, with 8 bases of the junction left unmatched. CDR1 is ENHRY, CDR2 SYGVKD, per germline. The CDR3 DNA sequence: TGTGCCATCAGTGAGTCCGGTTCGACTAGCGGAGCCTACGAGCAGTACTTC. This sequence encodes CAISESGSTSGAYEQYF.

The J gene is TRBJ1-4, the V gene TRBV7-2; the D gene is possibly TRBD1 (5 bases). V was trimmed by 6 bases and J by 7 bases, leaving 15 bases between them. CDR3 length: 14 residues. Germline CDR1 reads SGHTA; CDR2 reads FQGNSA. This CDR3 reads CASRGPGLSEKLFF. The CDR3 coding sequence is TGTGCCAGCAGGGGCCCGGGACTCAGTGAAAAACTGTTTTTT.

This chain links TRBV7-2 with TRBJ2-7; a possible D gene is TRBD2 (6 bases). This CDR3 is 17 amino acids long. The ends were cut back, 4 bases at V and 0 bases at J, with 19 bases in the middle. Germline CDR1 and CDR2: SGHTA and FQGNSA. The CDR3 region has the DNA TGTGCCAGCAGCTCTGGACCCGGGCGGGAAAGCTCCTACGAGCAGTACTTC. Translating it yields CASSSGPGRESSYEQYF.

The chain combines TRBV5-1 with TRBJ2-2; 9 bases fit TRBD2. CDR1 and CDR2 (germline): SGHRS, YFSETQ. This CDR3 region has 16 residues. V dropped 4 bases and J dropped 7; count of bases not matched to a gene: 11. This CDR3 is CASSPPGTSYVGELFF. The DNA of the CDR3 is TGCGCCAGCAGCCCGCCCGGGACTAGCTATGTCGGGGAGCTGTTTTTT.

For the CDR3, the DNA is TGTGCCAGCAGCTTAGATCTAGGCAGCGGAGCTTTCTTT. Protein sequence: CASSLDLGSGAFF. J is TRBJ1-1 and V is TRBV11-2, with D hard to call. The V gene lost 0 bases and the J gene lost 10 bases, with 12 bases spanning the gap. CDR3 length equals 13 residues. Germline loops: CDR1 SGHAT, CDR2 FQNNGV.

This chain connects TRBV6-5 to TRBJ2-5, with 8 bases aligning to TRBD2. There are 14 residues in the CDR3. Germline V gene sequence: CDR1 MNHEY, CDR2 SVGAGI. V was pared by 4 bases and J by 5 bases, with 6 bases of the junction left unmatched. The CDR3 DNA is TGTGCCAGCAGTTCCGTCAGCGGGGGCGAGACCCAGTACTTC. It codes for CASSSVSGGETQYF.

This chain joins TRBV2 and TRBJ2-2; 11 bases map to TRBD2. The CDR3 covers 15 residues. Trimming took 4 bases from V and 3 from J; bases not matched to a gene: 1. Germline CDR1 and CDR2: SNHLY and FYNNEI. CDR3 sequence (DNA): TGTGCCAGCAGTGGTAGCGGGAGGGACACCGGGGAGCTGTTTTTT. It yields the protein CASSGSGRDTGELFF.

This clone was picked up a small number of times. The V call is TRBV27, the J call TRBJ1-5, with D unclear. Germline V gives CDR1 MNHEY, CDR2 SMNVEV (reference sequence). The length of the CDR3 is 13 residues. With 3 bases removed from V and 7 bases from J, the gap between germline ends came to 10 bases. The CDR3 region has the DNA TGTGCCAGCAGTTTTGGGTGGCGGCAGCCCCAGCATTTT. Translating gives CASSFGWRQPQHF.

This clone was picked up one time. The chain links TRBV6-5 to TRBJ1-1; D not resolved. The CDR3 is 14 amino acids. Germline-derived CDR1 and CDR2 are MNHEY and SVGAGI. V was pared by 4 bases and J by 1 base, with 10 bases between. The CDR3 DNA reads as TGTGCCAGCAGTTCCGAGAGCGGGAACACTGAAGCTTTCTTT. This sequence encodes CASSSESGNTEAFF.

The J gene is TRBJ2-1, the V gene TRBV7-3; the D gene is possibly TRBD2 (6 bases). Deletions cut 5 bases from V and 5 bases from J, with 16 bases between. The germline gives CDR1 SGHTA, CDR2 FQGTGA. The CDR3 sequence is 15 residues long. Here the CDR3 reads CASSPGRTWDNEQFF. The CDR3 nucleotides read TGTGCCAGCAGCCCGGGGAGGACCTGGGACAATGAGCAGTTCTTC.

The V gene is TRBV19, the J gene TRBJ1-1; 10 nucleotides match TRBD1. The CDR3 sequence is 14 residues long. Germline CDR1 and CDR2: LNHDA and SQIVND (reference sequence). V lost 4 bases, J lost 3 bases, and 2 bases stayed unmatched. The CDR3 nucleotides are TGTGCCAGTAGTAGACAGGGGGCTTACACTGAAGCTTTCTTT. Encoded protein: CASSRQGAYTEAFF.